These 29 T cell receptor beta chains were all obtained from the same sample, sequenced in a study of regulatory T cells in long-lasting Graves disease. Arm-PCR of CDR3 regions with iRepertoire HTBI primers generated TCR beta libraries. TCRdb analysed the multiplex PCR reads with MiXCR anew, one entry per CDR3 protein. The table includes around 480,000 distinct CDR3 sequences, approximately 16% detected once. The sample's time point: newly diagnosed GD, antithyroid drugs for less than 3 months. From RNA extracted from PBMCs, the TCR library was made. These data were also reused for a study on T cells in Graves' hyperthyroidism and ophthalmopathy.

This sample comprised peripheral blood mononuclear cells (PBMCs), obtained at new diagnosis, from a patient treated with antithyroid drugs. The receptor source for this set is a woman in her forties or fifties with Graves disease.

This clonotype came up a few times. In DNA form, the CDR3 reads TGTGCCAGCAGCCCGACAGGGGGCGTGGATGGCTACACCTTC. This encodes CASSPTGGVDGYTF. V gene TRBV3-1 combines with J gene TRBJ1-2; 10 positions match TRBD1. The CDR3 sequence is 14 residues long. Trimming took 4 bases from V and 6 from J; bases not matched to a gene: 5. From germline, CDR1 is LGHDT and CDR2 YNNKEL (reference sequence).

This clonotype was counted only a few times. The chain couples TRBV6-5 to TRBJ2-1; 7 positions agree with TRBD2. Per the germline V gene, CDR1 is MNHEY and CDR2 is SVGAGI. V lost 0 bases, J lost 2 bases, and 1 base stayed unmatched. The CDR3 has 15 amino acids. The CDR3 DNA sequence: TGTGCCAGCAGTTACTCACGGGGGGCCTACAATGAGCAGTTCTTC. It codes for CASSYSRGAYNEQFF.

The sample holds many counts of this clonotype. V usage is TRBV30 and J usage is TRBJ2-7; no reliable D call. Trimming took off 0 bases at V and 2 bases at J, with 8 bases between the two ends. The germline CDR1 and CDR2 sequences are GTSNPN and SVGIG (reference sequence). CDR3 length: 13 residues. Here the CDR3 DNA reads TGTGCCTGGAGTGTGTTCGAAGCCTACGAGCAGTACTTC. Protein product: CAWSVFEAYEQYF.

A word on this clonotype: A much larger clone sits a single nucleotide away, making a read error possible. This chain joins TRBV3-1 and TRBJ1-5; 9 nucleotides match TRBD1. V dropped 10 bases and J dropped 3; count of bases not matched to a gene: 7. The V gene's germline CDR1 is LGHDT and CDR2 YNNKEL (reference sequence). The CDR3 is 14 amino acids. CDR3 sequence (DNA): TGTGCCAACCGAGGGACAGGGCCCAATCAGCCCCAGCATTTT. Translated, it gives CANRGTGPNQPQHF.

The table lists this clonotype with a few counts. The chain couples TRBV30 to TRBJ2-3; 7 bases agree with TRBD2. Per the germline V gene, CDR1 is GTSNPN and CDR2 is SVGIG (reference sequence). V lost 3 bases, J lost 1 base, and 4 bases stayed unmatched. The CDR3 covers 14 residues. Here the CDR3 reads CAWRVGGGTDTQYF. For the CDR3, the DNA is TGTGCCTGGAGGGTTGGGGGGGGCACAGATACGCAGTATTTT.

The genes are TRBV20-1 and TRBJ1-4; 7 positions match TRBD1. Germline CDR1 DFQATT, CDR2 SNEGSKA (reference sequence). With V trimmed by 0 bases and J by 8 bases, 12 bases remained unmatched. The CDR3 is made up of 16 amino acids. CDR3 nucleotides: TGCAGTGCTAGAGATGGGAAGACAGGGCTTTGGGAAAAACTGTTTTTT. Its translation is CSARDGKTGLWEKLFF.

This clonotype was counted many times. This chain uses TRBV12-3 or TRBV12-4 with TRBJ2-5, with 11 nucleotides matching TRBD1. The CDR3 runs 14 residues. V lost 8 bases to trimming and J lost 4 bases; unmatched junction nucleotides: 6. Here the CDR3 reads CASGQGALGETQYF. In DNA, the CDR3 is TGTGCCAGCGGACAGGGGGCTCTGGGAGAGACCCAGTACTTC.

This clonotype was seen ten or more times. V and J are TRBV10-3 and TRBJ2-5; 12 bases are shared with TRBD2. This CDR3 contains 16 residues. V trimming: 10 bases; J trimming: 0 bases; junction bases outside the gene matches: 9. Germline CDR1 is ENHRY and CDR2 is SYGVKD. CDR3 sequence reads: CASKTSGGQYQETQYF. For the CDR3, the DNA is TGTGCCAGTAAGACTAGCGGGGGCCAGTACCAAGAGACCCAGTACTTC.

The sample holds many counts of this clonotype. The chain links TRBV12-3 or TRBV12-4 to TRBJ1-5; the match to TRBD1 covers 8 bases. V was pared by 1 base and J by 9 bases, with 14 bases of the junction left unmatched. This CDR3 region has 17 residues. The DNA for the CDR3 is TGTGCCAGCAGTTTAGGGCAGGGGGCGCAAAGGATTGGGCCCCAGCATTTT. As protein: CASSLGQGAQRIGPQHF.

This clonotype appeared many times. This chain connects TRBV20-1 to TRBJ1-5; D ambiguous. The CDR3 runs to 14 residues. The germline V gene has CDR1 DFQATT and CDR2 SNEGSKA (reference sequence). V lost 5 bases and J lost 2, with 13 bases in between. CDR3 nucleotide sequence: TGCAGTGCTCTTCGGGCATCGGGCAATCAGCCCCAGCATTTT. This sequence encodes CSALRASGNQPQHF.

This clonotype has more than one count but fewer than ten. This sequence joins TRBV6-1 and TRBJ1-2; D gene ambiguous. Germline V gives CDR1 MNHNS, CDR2 SASEGT. This CDR3 is built from 12 residues. V lost 2 bases, J lost 4 bases, and 5 bases lay in between. CDR3 coding DNA: TGTGCCAGCAGTGAAAACGTCTATGGCTACACCTTC. Its protein is CASSENVYGYTF.

There are many counts of this clonotype. This chain connects TRBV3-1 to TRBJ1-4; D remains ambiguous. V dropped 5 bases and J dropped 8 bases, with 9 bases sitting between them. The CDR3 spans 12 residues. From germline, CDR1 is LGHDT and CDR2 YNNKEL (reference sequence). The chain's CDR3 is CASSNVEEKLFF. Written as DNA, the CDR3 is TGTGCCAGCAGCAACGTAGAAGAAAAACTGTTTTTT. The full variable domain, with the rest looked up from reference TRBV3-1 and TRBJ1-4, is DTAVSQTPKYLVTQMGNDKSIKCEQNLGHDTMYWYKQDSKKFLKIMFSYNNKELIINETVPNRFSPKSPDKAHLNLHINSLELGDSAVYFCASSNVEEKLFFGSGTQLSVL.

This clonotype was counted at least ten times. The V and J genes are TRBV7-2 and TRBJ2-2, with D unresolved. The CDR3 spans 15 residues. Deletions cut 1 base from V and 6 bases from J, with 12 bases between. Germline-derived CDR1 and CDR2 are SGHTA and FQGNSA. CDR3 in DNA: TGTGCCAGCAGCTTAGTAGTGCAGGTCGCCGGGGAGCTGTTTTTT. The encoded protein is CASSLVVQVAGELFF.

This clonotype was detected a few times. V usage is TRBV19 and J usage is TRBJ1-1; no reliable D call. Germline V gene lookup returns CDR1 LNHDA and CDR2 SQIVND (reference sequence). The CDR3 spans 13 residues. V lost 5 bases and J 4 bases, leaving 11 bases between the germline ends. CDR3 residues: CASSLRSATEAFF. CDR3 coding DNA: TGTGCCAGTAGTCTCCGGTCTGCCACTGAAGCTTTCTTT.

This clonotype was seen more than once but under ten times. V is TRBV9 and J is TRBJ2-5; 7 bases agree with TRBD1. V was clipped by 0 bases and J by 0 bases; unmatched bases: 2. Germline V gene lookup returns CDR1 SGDLS and CDR2 YYNGEE. The CDR3 consists of 15 residues. The CDR3 DNA reads TGTGCCAGCAGCGTAGGAACAGGGGACCAAGAGACCCAGTACTTC. It is translated as CASSVGTGDQETQYF.

This clonotype was seen at least ten times. The V and J genes are TRBV3-1 and TRBJ2-1; no firm D call. Germline V gives CDR1 LGHDT, CDR2 YNNKEL (reference sequence). The CDR3 consists of 15 residues. With 1 base removed from V and 8 bases from J, the gap between germline ends came to 15 bases. The CDR3 region has the DNA TGTGCCAGCAGCCAAGGTGATTTTCTAAGGGATGAGCAGTTCTTC. It translates to CASSQGDFLRDEQFF.

The table lists this clonotype with many counts. One end of the junction does not line up with germline, which may come from a read error. CDR3 protein: CASSLGTPWTEAFF. The DNA for the CDR3 is TGTGCCAGCAGCCTAGGGACACCATGGACTGAAGCTTTCTTT. V usage is TRBV13 and J usage is TRBJ1-1; perhaps TRBD1 as D (6 bases). CDR3 length equals 14 residues. Germline loops: CDR1 PRHDT, CDR2 FYEKMQ (reference sequence).

This clonotype showed up just a few times. The chain links TRBV10-1 to TRBJ2-3; 9 positions match TRBD2. Unmatched junction bases numbered 7, after V lost 2 bases and J lost 4 bases. Per the germline V gene, CDR1 is WNHNN and CDR2 is SYGVQD (reference sequence). This CDR3 is 16 amino acids long. The CDR3 loop reads CASSENSGGAADTQYF. The CDR3, as DNA: TGCGCCAGCAGTGAGAATAGCGGGGGTGCGGCAGATACGCAGTATTTT.

The chain has TRBV2 and TRBJ2-5, with 9 bases lining up with TRBD1. Germline CDR1 reads SNHLY; CDR2 reads FYNNEI. The ends lost 3 bases at V and 6 bases at J; junction bases unmatched: 5. The CDR3 is 14 amino acids. The CDR3 is CASSERDRVKTQYF. Here the CDR3 DNA reads TGTGCCAGCAGTGAGAGGGACAGGGTAAAGACCCAGTACTTC.

This clonotype was seen repeatedly, ten times or more. The chain links TRBV6-5 to TRBJ2-7; unclear D gene. CDR3 size: 15 residues. The V gene lost 4 bases and the J gene lost 0 bases, with 13 bases spanning the gap. Germline V gives CDR1 MNHEY, CDR2 SVGAGI. CDR3 DNA sequence: TGTGCCAGCAGTTCCGGCCCGGTGAGCTCCTACGAGCAGTACTTC. Its protein is CASSSGPVSSYEQYF.

This clonotype was counted ten times or more. This rearrangement joins TRBV20-1 to TRBJ2-3; maybe TRBD1 (5 bases). V was pared by 3 bases and J by 0 bases, with 13 bases between. The CDR3 runs to 15 residues. Germline V CDR1 and CDR2: DFQATT, SNEGSKA (reference sequence). This CDR3 reads CSASGHLSSTDTQYF. As DNA, the CDR3 is TGCAGTGCTAGTGGACATTTGTCTAGCACAGATACGCAGTATTTT.

This clonotype was counted between two and nine times. V is TRBV5-5 and J is TRBJ1-6; the match to TRBD1 covers 7 bases. The V gene end was trimmed by 0 bases and the J gene end by 6 bases; junction bases not matched to a gene: 3. Germline CDR1 SGHKS, CDR2 YYEKEE (reference sequence). This CDR3 comprises 15 residues. CDR3 nucleotides: TGTGCCAGCAGCTTGGCGGCAGGGGGTAATTCACCCCTCCACTTT. It yields the protein CASSLAAGGNSPLHF.

In its sample, this clonotype was seen a few times. A read error may be the cause here, since a much bigger clone is one base away. The J gene is TRBJ2-1, the V gene TRBV3-1, with TRBD2 matching 15 bases. Germline V CDR1 and CDR2: LGHDT, YNNKEL (reference sequence). The CDR3 extends over 16 amino acids. V trimming: 4 bases; J trimming: 6 bases; junction bases outside the gene matches: 4. The CDR3: CASSLRTSGGANEQFF. In DNA form, the CDR3 reads TGTGCCAGCAGCCTCCGGACTAGCGGGGGGGCCAATGAGCAGTTCTTC.

The chain employs TRBV19 and TRBJ2-1; 11 nucleotides agree with TRBD2. Per the germline V gene, CDR1 is LNHDA and CDR2 is SQIVND (reference sequence). The J segment lost 2 bases and the V segment lost 3 bases, leaving 12 bases of the junction unmatched. This CDR3 is built from 19 residues. CDR3 DNA sequence: TGTGCCAGTAGTATTCGTAGCGGGGGGGACTTCGGAGCCTACAATGAGCAGTTCTTC. It is translated as CASSIRSGGDFGAYNEQFF.

This clonotype was counted between two and nine times. Just one base apart from a much larger clone, this may be a read error. The V call is TRBV7-9, the J call TRBJ1-2; D may be TRBD1 (5 bases). Germline CDR1 is SEHNR and CDR2 is FQNEAQ (reference sequence). This CDR3 spans 13 amino acids. The V and J ends lost 2 bases and 2 bases respectively, with 6 bases between them. CDR3 loop: CASSLWGNYGYTF. The CDR3 coding sequence is TGTGCCAGCAGCTTATGGGGGAACTATGGCTACACCTTC.

V gene TRBV2 combines with J gene TRBJ2-3, with TRBD2 identical over 14 bases. The CDR3 extends over 18 amino acids. Trimming at V came to 2 bases and at J to 5 bases, leaving 9 bases not matched to a gene. Germline CDR1 SNHLY, CDR2 FYNNEI. The CDR3 DNA is TGTGCCAGCAGTGAACCACGACTAGCGGGGGGGCCAAAAGATACGCAGTATTTT. Translating it yields CASSEPRLAGGPKDTQYF.

The chain has TRBV12-3 or TRBV12-4 and TRBJ1-2; TRBD1 agrees at 10 bases. V shed 6 bases, J shed 8 bases, and the junction held 12 bases outside the gene matches. CDR3 length: 15 amino acids. CDR3 coding DNA: TGTGCCAGCAGGTCGTCCGGGACAGGGGCTCAAGGCTACACCTTC. This translates into CASRSSGTGAQGYTF.

This clonotype appeared many times. The chain employs TRBV18 and TRBJ1-1; D unclear. The V end was cut by 4 bases, the J end by 3 bases, with 9 bases between. The CDR3 spans 13 residues. Germline assignment: CDR1 KGHSH and CDR2 LQKENI. The CDR3 reads CASSQAWDTEAFF. CDR3 bases: TGTGCCAGCTCACAGGCTTGGGACACTGAAGCTTTCTTT.

This clonotype was counted ten times or more. The rearrangement links TRBV20-1 to TRBJ2-3; possible D gene TRBD2, 6 bases. CDR1 and CDR2 (germline): DFQATT, SNEGSKA (reference sequence). The length of the CDR3 is 11 residues. Trimming removed 5 bases from V and 8 bases from J, with 11 bases in between. CDR3 sequence: CSAGLRGTQYF. The DNA for the CDR3 is TGCAGTGCTGGTCTGCGGGGTACGCAGTATTTT.